Following are 23 T cell receptor beta chains from one sample sequenced in a study of beta chain features in type 1 diabetes (dated by TCRdb to about 2018). Library preparation employed the immunoSEQ multiplex PCR assay. The High Capacity cDNA Reverse Transcription Kit was used to reverse transcribe all of the isolated RNA, meaning that expressed TCRB transcripts were what got sequenced. TCRdb took this table from immuneACCESS and kept in-frame rearrangements with V and J called. Such tables lack part of the clones; where checked against another copy, unresolved V genes explain under half of the gap, and the rest is unexplained. The sample table lists 330,000 or so clones, around 20% of them with a count of one. The top ten clonotypes cover approximately 0.041% of the sample. Material for sequencing was naive CD4+ T cells from blood. What the cell subset or site label conveys for this sample: true naive CD4+ T cells. The receptors shown here come from a woman aged 18-29 years in good health.

This clone was detected only a few times. CDR3 in DNA: TGTGCCAGCAGCTTAGTTTCACAGACGAACACTGAAGCTTTCTTT. This sequence encodes CASSLVSQTNTEAFF. The rearrangement joins TRBV7-8 to TRBJ1-1; D call uncertain. Trimming pared 1 base from V and 1 base from J, leaving 10 bases between. Looked up from germline, CDR1 is SGHVS and CDR2 is FQNEAQ. This CDR3 has 15 residues.

V and J are TRBV11-3 and TRBJ2-3, with a weak D call TRBD2 (5 bases). CDR1 and CDR2 (germline): SGHNT, YENEEA. V shed 3 bases and J shed 0 bases, with 10 bases lying between them. CDR3 length equals 15 residues. The DNA for the CDR3 is TGTGCCAGCAGCTTCGACCCGGGAAGCACAGATACGCAGTATTTT. This codes for CASSFDPGSTDTQYF.

A few counts support this clone. J is TRBJ2-7 and V is TRBV29-1, with TRBD1 matching over 9 bases. Trimming cost V 7 bases and J 3 bases; bases outside gene matches: 4. Germline CDR1 SQVTM, CDR2 ANQGSEA. The CDR3 length is 12 residues. In DNA form, the CDR3 reads TGCAGCGCAAAGGGACAGGGCTACGAGCAGTACTTC. Its protein is CSAKGQGYEQYF.

V is TRBV11-2 and J is TRBJ2-5; D possibly corresponds to TRBD2 (6 bases). CDR3 length equals 14 residues. The germline CDR1 and CDR2 sequences are SGHAT and FQNNGV. The germline V and J ends were trimmed by 0 bases and 7 bases, with 12 bases remaining between them. The CDR3: CASSLDPTGGTQYF. CDR3 in DNA: TGTGCCAGCAGCTTAGATCCCACCGGGGGGACCCAGTACTTC.

This clone was seen a handful of times. The chain is built from TRBV9 and TRBJ2-5; D unresolved. The CDR3 is 12 amino acids. From germline, CDR1 is SGDLS and CDR2 YYNGEE. V dropped 5 bases and J dropped 0 bases, with 5 bases sitting between them. The CDR3 nucleotides are TGTGCCAGCAGTCCTTACCAAGAGACCCAGTACTTC. Translating gives CASSPYQETQYF.

This clone turned up a few times. The chain links TRBV2 to TRBJ1-5, with 10 bases aligning to TRBD1. Trimming at V came to 9 bases and at J to 6 bases, leaving 5 bases not matched to a gene. The length of the CDR3 is 13 residues. Germline CDR1 SNHLY, CDR2 FYNNEI. The CDR3 spells CASTRDRGQPQHF. CDR3 nucleotide sequence: TGTGCCAGTACCCGGGACAGGGGTCAGCCCCAGCATTTT. Full variable domain (outside the CDR3, taken from reference TRBV2 and TRBJ1-5): EPEVTQTPSHQVTQMGQEVILRCVPISNHLYFYWYRQILGQKVEFLVSFYNNEISEKSEIFDDQFSVERPDGSNFTLKIRSTKLEDSAMYFCASTRDRGQPQHFGDGTRLSIL.

This clone was seen a handful of times. The CDR3 region is CAGAGGQDYGYTF. The CDR3 region has the DNA TGTGCCGGCGCCGGGGGGCAGGACTATGGCTACACCTTC. This chain joins TRBV19 and TRBJ1-2; the D gene is possibly TRBD1 (6 bases). The germline V gene has CDR1 LNHDA and CDR2 SQIVND (reference sequence). The CDR3 runs 13 residues. V was pared by 11 bases and J by 3 bases, with 16 bases between.

The chain carries TRBV6-5 and TRBJ1-6, with a weak D call TRBD1 (5 bases). Germline CDR1 is MNHEY and CDR2 is SVGAGI. V gave up 2 bases and J gave up 10 bases, with 15 bases separating them. This CDR3 region has 15 residues. The CDR3 bases are TGTGCCAGCAGTTACGCGGTCCAGGGAGGATCACCCCTCCACTTT. Translating gives CASSYAVQGGSPLHF.

The V and J genes are TRBV19 and TRBJ1-6; a weak D match, TRBD1 (6 bases). The germline V gene has CDR1 LNHDA and CDR2 SQIVND (reference sequence). The CDR3 has 13 amino acids. The ends were cut back, 8 bases at V and 4 bases at J, with 9 bases in the middle. For the CDR3, the DNA is TGTGCCAGTCGGACAGCTTATAATTCACCCCTCCACTTT. Its protein is CASRTAYNSPLHF.

The sample holds a few counts of this clone. J is TRBJ2-7 and V is TRBV18; 10 positions agree with TRBD1. Unmatched junction bases numbered 18, after V lost 6 bases and J lost 7 bases. Germline loops: CDR1 KGHSH, CDR2 LQKENI. The CDR3 runs to 17 residues. Written as DNA, the CDR3 is TGTGCCAGCTCTCAAAACGCCCCTGGGACAGGGGTGGGTGAGCAGTACTTC. As protein: CASSQNAPGTGVGEQYF.

This clone has a handful of counts. V usage is TRBV6-5 and J usage is TRBJ2-7; 8 nucleotides line up with TRBD1. CDR1 and CDR2 from the germline V gene are MNHEY and SVGAGI. Trimming cost V 6 bases and J 5 bases; bases outside gene matches: 12. This CDR3 has 15 residues. CDR3 protein: CASSPRTGRLHEQYF. CDR3 nucleotides: TGTGCCAGCAGCCCGAGGACAGGGCGACTCCACGAGCAGTACTTC.

This rearrangement joins TRBV12-5 to TRBJ2-1; D not resolved. The CDR3 length is 13 residues. Germline lookup yields CDR1 LGHNT and CDR2 FRNRAP. Trimming took off 2 bases at V and 8 bases at J, with 10 bases between the two ends. CDR3 sequence reads: CASGLSVVDEQFF. CDR3 coding DNA: TGTGCTAGTGGTTTGTCGGTAGTCGATGAGCAGTTCTTC.

In its sample, this clone was seen a few times. This rearrangement joins TRBV30 to TRBJ2-3; D is uncertain. The CDR3 spans 13 residues. The germline V gene has CDR1 GTSNPN and CDR2 SVGIG (reference sequence). Trimming left V 6 bases short and J 0 bases short, with 10 bases between. This chain's CDR3 is CACSTSSTDTQYF. The CDR3 region has the DNA TGTGCCTGCTCGACTTCTAGCACAGATACGCAGTATTTT.

This clone turned up a few times. The chain links TRBV7-9 to TRBJ1-2, with 9 nucleotides matching TRBD1. V lost 1 base, J lost 6 bases, and 6 bases stayed unmatched. CDR3 length equals 15 residues. CDR1 and CDR2 from the germline V gene are SEHNR and FQNEAQ (reference sequence). CDR3 loop: CASSLVAGTGHGYTF. CDR3 in DNA: TGTGCCAGCAGCTTAGTCGCCGGGACAGGGCATGGCTACACCTTC.

Concerning this clone itself: The same CDR3 also results from other DNA sequences found in this sample. The V call is TRBV7-2, the J call TRBJ2-5, with 8 nucleotides matching TRBD2. The germline CDR1 and CDR2 sequences are SGHTA and FQGNSA. The CDR3 has 14 residues. The junction had 4 bases not matched to a gene; V was cut back by 5 bases and J by 2 bases. CDR3 nucleotides: TGTGCCAGCAGCCTCGGACTAGCACAAGAGACCCAGTACTTC. This sequence encodes CASSLGLAQETQYF.

The chain uses TRBV2 and TRBJ1-4; 11 bases map to TRBD1. After removal of 6 bases from V and 5 bases from J, the junction contained 5 bases not matched to a gene. Germline CDR1 is SNHLY and CDR2 is FYNNEI. CDR3 length: 15 residues. The CDR3 here is CASRWTGGLNEKLFF. As DNA, the CDR3 is TGTGCCAGCAGATGGACAGGGGGCCTGAATGAAAAACTGTTTTTT. The entire variable domain, with the rest obtained from reference TRBV2 and TRBJ1-4, is as follows: EPEVTQTPSHQVTQMGQEVILRCVPISNHLYFYWYRQILGQKVEFLVSFYNNEISEKSEIFDDQFSVERPDGSNFTLKIRSTKLEDSAMYFCASRWTGGLNEKLFFGSGTQLSVL.

This clone was counted a few times. The chain uses TRBV5-1 and TRBJ2-5; the match to TRBD1 covers 7 bases. CDR1 SGHRS and CDR2 YFSETQ come from the germline V gene. CDR3 length equals 16 residues. The V segment lost 4 bases and the J segment 1 base; nucleotides outside the gene matches: 10. The CDR3 bases are TGCGCCAGCAGCGGAAACTCGGGACAGATCCAAGAGACCCAGTACTTC. Encoded protein: CASSGNSGQIQETQYF. Drawing the rest from reference TRBV5-1 and TRBJ2-5, the complete variable domain is KAGVTQTPRYLIKTRGQQVTLSCSPISGHRSVSWYQQTPGQGLQFLFEYFSETQRNKGNFPGRFSGRQFSNSRSEMNVSTLELGDSALYLCASSGNSGQIQETQYFGPGTRLLVL.

A few counts support this clone. This chain uses TRBV5-6 with TRBJ2-1; 10 bases fit TRBD2. The length of the CDR3 is 15 residues. Germline lookup yields CDR1 SGHDT and CDR2 YYEEEE. The junction had 12 bases not matched to a gene; V was cut back by 7 bases and J by 8 bases. CDR3 sequence: CASGSSGRDSHEQFF. The CDR3 DNA follows: TGTGCCAGCGGGTCTAGCGGGAGAGATTCCCATGAGCAGTTCTTC. Drawing the rest from reference TRBV5-6 and TRBJ2-1, the complete variable domain is DAGVTQSPTHLIKTRGQQVTLRCSPKSGHDTVSWYQQALGQGPQFIFQYYEEEERQRGNFPDRFSGHQFPNYSSELNVNALLLGDSALYLCASGSSGRDSHEQFFGPGTRLTVL.

This rearrangement joins TRBV5-1 to TRBJ1-6; TRBD1 matches at 7 bases. This CDR3 has 16 amino acids. Germline CDR1 and CDR2: SGHRS and YFSETQ. J was trimmed by 6 bases and V by 3 bases; bases with no gene match: 9. The CDR3 loop is CASSSNTGTVNSPLHF. CDR3 bases: TGCGCCAGCAGCTCCAATACCGGGACAGTTAATTCACCCCTCCACTTT.

This rearrangement joins TRBV7-2 to TRBJ1-5, with 7 bases aligning to TRBD1. Germline CDR1 SGHTA, CDR2 FQGNSA. The CDR3 loop spans 12 amino acids. After removal of 1 base from V and 10 bases from J, the junction contained 1 base not matched to a gene. The CDR3 DNA sequence: TGTGCCAGCAGCTTAGAGGGGGCACCCCAGCATTTT. Translating gives CASSLEGAPQHF.

The chain carries TRBV30 and TRBJ2-1; D is possibly TRBD2 (6 bases). Trimming left V 4 bases short and J 3 bases short, with 10 bases between. The CDR3 contains 13 residues. The germline gives CDR1 GTSNPN, CDR2 SVGIG (reference sequence). CDR3 in amino acids: CAWMAGLYNEQFF. CDR3 DNA: TGTGCCTGGATGGCGGGACTCTACAATGAGCAGTTCTTC.

This clone was seen more than once but under ten times. The junction shows a germline mismatch at one end, possibly a read error. The rearrangement joins TRBV5-1 to TRBJ2-1, with 12 bases lining up with TRBD2. Germline V CDR1 and CDR2: SGHRS, YFSETQ. The CDR3 is 16 residues long. Written as DNA, the CDR3 is TGCGCCAGCAGTTTGGACGGACTAGCGGGACTAAATGAGCAGTTCTTC. Translating gives CASSLDGLAGLNEQFF.

The V call is TRBV15, the J call TRBJ1-1; 10 bases agree with TRBD1. The V gene end was trimmed by 1 base and the J gene end by 7 bases; junction bases not matched to a gene: 9. This CDR3 comprises 16 residues. The germline CDR1 and CDR2 sequences are LNHNV and YYDKDF (reference sequence). This CDR3 is CATSRAMETGGNEAFF. The CDR3 DNA reads TGTGCCACCAGCAGAGCCATGGAGACAGGGGGCAATGAAGCTTTCTTT.